This passage covers 20 T cell receptor beta chains from one sample sequenced in a study of blood T cell repertoires in COVID-19. Profiling relied on immunoSEQ multiplex PCR, and the TCRdb table lists in-frame clones only, not all of them. The sample includes some 270,000 clones, approximately 83% of them seen just once. Source material: peripheral blood. These TCRs come from a woman aged 70-85 years with acute or convalescent COVID-19.

This chain joins TRBV3-1 (or the pseudogene TRBV3-2) and TRBJ2-3; 9 positions match TRBD1. Germline CDR1 reads LGHDT; CDR2 reads YNNKEL (reference sequence). Losses at the gene ends were 4 bases for V and 6 bases for J; bases not matched to a gene: 11. This CDR3 comprises 16 residues. For the CDR3, the DNA is TGTGCCAGCAGCCGGAGGAGGGGGACAGGGACCGATACGCAGTATTTT. Protein product: CASSRRRGTGTDTQYF.

The CDR3 sequence: CASSLSIQTGQRYNEQFF. CDR3 bases: TGTGCCAGCAGCTTATCGATCCAGACGGGACAGAGATACAATGAGCAGTTCTTC. The chain uses TRBV11-2 and TRBJ2-1, with 7 bases identical to TRBD1. J lost 4 bases, V lost 2 bases, and 14 bases had no gene match. CDR1 SGHAT and CDR2 FQNNGV come from the germline V gene. The CDR3 loop spans 18 amino acids. The complete variable domain, with remaining parts taken from reference TRBV11-2 and TRBJ2-1, reads EAGVAQSPRYKIIEKRQSVAFWCNPISGHATLYWYQQILGQGPKLLIQFQNNGVVDDSQLPKDRFSAERLKGVDSTLKIQPAKLEDSAVYLCASSLSIQTGQRYNEQFFGPGTRLTVL.

This chain uses TRBV11-2 with TRBJ2-3; no firm D call. V lost 2 bases to trimming and J lost 3 bases, with 9 bases between them. CDR3 length equals 14 residues. The germline V gene has CDR1 SGHAT and CDR2 FQNNGV. CDR3 DNA sequence: TGTGCCAGCAGCTTAAACGTAGTGACAGATACGCAGTATTTT. Amino acids: CASSLNVVTDTQYF.

The chain uses TRBV19 and TRBJ2-6; D is undetermined. This CDR3 contains 16 residues. V was cut by 4 bases and J by 2 bases, with 12 bases left in between. Germline V CDR1 and CDR2: LNHDA, SQIVND (reference sequence). CDR3 nucleotide sequence: TGTGCCAGTAGTAGCCCCTCGAGAGCTGGGGCCAACGTCCTGACTTTC. As protein: CASSSPSRAGANVLTF.

The table lists this clone with a few counts. J is TRBJ2-3 and V is TRBV21-1; the table's TRBD2 call for D was not verified on the DNA. TRBV21-1 is reported as a pseudogene. CDR3 length: 15 amino acids. This chain's CDR3 is CASSKLAGRTDTQYF. The CDR3, as DNA: TGTGCCAGCAGCAAACTAGCGGGGCGCACAGATACGCAGTATTTT.

The V and J genes are TRBV6-2 or TRBV6-3 and TRBJ1-1, with D perhaps TRBD1 (6 bases). The CDR3 consists of 11 residues. Per the germline V gene, CDR1 is MNHEY and CDR2 is SVGEGT. Trimming took 2 bases from V and 8 from J, leaving 6 bases between them. CDR3 protein: CASSYQGEAFF. As DNA, the CDR3 is TGTGCCAGCAGTTACCAGGGGGAAGCTTTCTTT.

The chain employs TRBV19 and TRBJ1-1; D uncertain. The CDR3 totals 9 residues. CDR1 is LNHDA, CDR2 SQIVND, per germline (reference sequence). The CDR3 loop is CRRDTEAFF. CDR3 coding DNA: TGTCGACGGGACACTGAAGCTTTCTTT.

A single count supports this clone. This chain uses TRBV4-1 with TRBJ1-3; TRBD1 aligns across 7 bases. The germline V gene has CDR1 MGHRA and CDR2 YSYEKL. This CDR3 is 16 amino acids long. Trimming took 3 bases from V and 4 from J; bases not matched to a gene: 9. This CDR3 is CASSHPTGDPGNTIYF. The DNA of the CDR3 is TGCGCCAGCAGCCACCCTACAGGGGATCCCGGAAACACCATATATTTT.

CDR3 nucleotides: TGTGCCAGCTCACCATTGGGAGGGCCAGCCTCTAACTATGGCTACACCTTC. It translates to CASSPLGGPASNYGYTF. The gene calls are TRBV18 and TRBJ1-2; no definite D call. Germline CDR1 KGHSH, CDR2 LQKENI. The CDR3 is 17 amino acids. Deletions cut 2 bases from V and 0 bases from J, with 16 bases between.

The rearrangement uses TRBV12-3 or TRBV12-4 and TRBJ1-2, with a weak D call TRBD1 (5 bases). Trimming removed 3 bases from V and 4 bases from J, with 6 bases in between. This CDR3 spans 12 amino acids. CDR3 bases: TGTGCCAGCAGTTTCGACAGCTATGGCTACACCTTC. Translating gives CASSFDSYGYTF.

The rearrangement links TRBV27 to TRBJ1-2, with TRBD1 matching 8 bases. The CDR3 is 13 residues long. Germline assignment: CDR1 MNHEY and CDR2 SMNVEV (reference sequence). V lost 0 bases, J lost 12 bases, and 6 bases stayed unmatched. Here the CDR3 DNA reads TGTGCCAGCAGTTTATCGACAGGGGTTCAGCACACCTTC. It specifies CASSLSTGVQHTF.

This chain links TRBV11-1 with TRBJ2-5, with D maybe TRBD1 (6 bases). Trimming removed 4 bases at V and 2 bases at J, with 14 bases between. Germline-derived CDR1 and CDR2 are SGHAT and FQDESV (reference sequence). The CDR3 spans 15 residues. The CDR3 loop reads CASSSPRGNQETQYF. For the CDR3, the DNA is TGTGCCAGCAGCTCACCCAGGGGAAATCAAGAGACCCAGTACTTC.

V usage is TRBV5-1 and J usage is TRBJ2-5; D call uncertain. V was trimmed by 0 bases and J by 3 bases, leaving 6 bases between them. The CDR3 is 13 residues long. Germline CDR1 is SGHRS and CDR2 is YFSETQ. The CDR3 DNA follows: TGCGCCAGCAGCTTGGTCGGAGAAGAGACCCAGTACTTC. Protein: CASSLVGEETQYF. The full variable domain, completed using reference TRBV5-1 and TRBJ2-5, is KAGVTQTPRYLIKTRGQQVTLSCSPISGHRSVSWYQQTPGQGLQFLFEYFSETQRNKGNFPGRFSGRQFSNSRSEMNVSTLELGDSALYLCASSLVGEETQYFGPGTRLLVL.

The rearrangement uses TRBV10-2 and TRBJ2-5; no firm D call. This CDR3 is built from 11 residues. The ends were cut back, 3 bases at V and 5 bases at J, with 4 bases in the middle. Germline CDR1 WSHSY, CDR2 SAAADI. CDR3 sequence reads: CASSDLETQYF. CDR3 in DNA: TGCGCCAGCAGTGACTTGGAGACCCAGTACTTC.

The chain employs TRBV6-5 and TRBJ1-2; 8 bases are shared with TRBD1. Germline trimming cut 6 bases from V and 10 bases from J; bases unmatched to any gene: 10. Germline CDR1 is MNHEY and CDR2 is SVGAGI. The CDR3 extends over 13 amino acids. The DNA for the CDR3 is TGTGCCAGCAGGGGCAGGGGGCAGTTTGACTACACCTTC. It yields the protein CASRGRGQFDYTF.

The chain employs TRBV10-1 and TRBJ2-1; 7 bases are a match to TRBD2. Germline trimming cut 3 bases from V and 10 bases from J; bases unmatched to any gene: 6. The CDR3 spans 13 residues. Per germline, CDR1 WNHNN and CDR2 SYGVQD (reference sequence). The CDR3 loop reads CASSDPLGGEQFF. DNA of the CDR3: TGCGCCAGCAGTGACCCCCTGGGAGGGGAGCAGTTCTTC.

This clone was found a few times. The chain joins TRBV5-1 to TRBJ1-3, with unresolved D. From germline, CDR1 is SGHRS and CDR2 YFSETQ. The CDR3 has 13 residues. Trimming took off 0 bases at V and 11 bases at J, with 12 bases between the two ends. CDR3 sequence: CASSLGRQTAIYF. CDR3 nucleotides: TGCGCCAGCAGCTTGGGCAGGCAGACCGCCATATATTTT.

The V gene is TRBV11-2, the J gene TRBJ2-3; D is ambiguous. The V end was cut by 5 bases, the J end by 3 bases, with 9 bases between. This CDR3 comprises 13 residues. Germline V lookup: CDR1 SGHAT, CDR2 FQNNGV. This chain's CDR3 is CASSKERTDTQYF. Written as DNA, the CDR3 is TGTGCCAGCAGCAAAGAGAGGACAGATACGCAGTATTTT.

The chain has TRBV13 and TRBJ2-1; 9 nucleotides agree with TRBD2. The trim removed 5 bases at V and 1 base at J, leaving 9 bases unmatched. The germline V gene has CDR1 PRHDT and CDR2 FYEKMQ (reference sequence). The CDR3 totals 17 residues. In nucleotides, the CDR3 is TGTGCCAGCAGCACTACTCGCGGGGGGGCTTCCTACAATGAGCAGTTCTTC. Protein sequence: CASSTTRGGASYNEQFF.

The chain carries TRBV3-1 (or the pseudogene TRBV3-2) and TRBJ1-1; D remains ambiguous. CDR3 size: 15 residues. Trimming cost V 3 bases and J 4 bases, with 15 bases left between them. Per the germline V gene, CDR1 is LGHDT and CDR2 is YNNKEL (reference sequence). Here the CDR3 reads CASSQRRAWSTEAFF. DNA of the CDR3: TGTGCCAGCAGCCAGAGGCGGGCGTGGTCCACTGAAGCTTTCTTT.